A single T cell receptor beta chain is shown here with its context. Its antigen remains unknown. One junction end disagrees with the germline gene, perhaps due to a read error. This sample stems from a study of T cell responses to AZD1222 COVID-19 vaccine. The CDR3 has 17 amino acids. Looked up from germline, CDR1 is SSHAT and CDR2 is FNYEAQ (reference sequence). Findings and caveats of the study: All repertoire sampling was performed exclusively after the peak T cell response. Spike-wide vaccine-associated CD4 TCRs dominated at 160-218 and 743-854. Donors were chiefly white British, with a greater number of females, and clonal diversity was perhaps underestimated.

Clones were sequenced by immunoSEQ multiplex PCR, and TCRdb holds only the in-frame ones, with some missing. Here the sample spans roughly 82,000 clones, 85% being singletons. This TCR came from an adult in good health. The chain has TRBV7-7 and TRBJ1-3; D is possibly TRBD1 (6 bases). Sample: peripheral blood, taken on day 0 of AZD1222 vaccination. Here the CDR3 DNA reads TGTGCTAGCAGCCGTTACAAACAGGGCGTTGAGGGAAACACCATATATTTT. It yields the protein CASSRYKQGVEGNTIYF.